This T cell receptor beta chain was profiled in a study of T cell responses to AZD1222 COVID-19 vaccine. This clone has more than one count but fewer than ten. Its antigen is undetermined. The V end was cut by 8 bases, the J end by 1 base, with 11 bases between. The CDR3 spans 14 residues. The germline V gene has CDR1 SGHAT and CDR2 FQDESV (reference sequence). Findings and limits, study-wide: Baseline seropositivity characterized only a handful of AZD1222 recipients. Donors were chiefly white British, with a greater number of females, and clonal diversity was perhaps underestimated. Vaccine-related CD4 TCRs covered spike, predominating at 160-218 and 743-854. It was only after the peak T cell response that any repertoires were sampled.

Assay used: immunoSEQ multiplex PCR; TCRdb lists only in-frame clones, some missing. The repertoire holds fewer than 130,000 clones, with about 90% as singletons. The specimen was peripheral blood, collected on day 0 of AZD1222 vaccination. The TCR was taken from an adult in good health. V gene TRBV11-1 combines with J gene TRBJ1-4, with D possibly matching TRBD1 (5 bases). As DNA, the CDR3 is TGTGCCAGCGTCGAGGGGCTAACTAATGAAAAACTGTTTTTT. Its translation is CASVEGLTNEKLFF.